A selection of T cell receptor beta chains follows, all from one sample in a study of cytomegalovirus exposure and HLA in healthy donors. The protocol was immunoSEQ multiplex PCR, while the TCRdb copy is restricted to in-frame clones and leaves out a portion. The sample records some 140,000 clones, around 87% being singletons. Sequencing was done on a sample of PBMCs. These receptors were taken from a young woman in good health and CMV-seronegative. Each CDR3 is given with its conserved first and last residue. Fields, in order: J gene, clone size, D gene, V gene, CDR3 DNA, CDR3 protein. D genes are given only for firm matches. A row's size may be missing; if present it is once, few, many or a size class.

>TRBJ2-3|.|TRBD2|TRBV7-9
TGTGCCAGCAGCTTAGCGAGGCCTAGCGGGGGGCCCCACACAGATACGCAGTATTTT
CASSLARPSGGPHTDTQYF
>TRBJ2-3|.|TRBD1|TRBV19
TGTGCCAGTAGTTCTCGGACAGGGGGCACAGATACGCAGTATTTT
CASSSRTGGTDTQYF
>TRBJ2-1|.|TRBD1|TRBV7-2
TGTGCCAGCAGCTTAGGGGGGACAGGCTCCTACAATGAGCAGTTCTTC
CASSLGGTGSYNEQFF
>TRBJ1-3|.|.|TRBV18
TGTGCCAGCTCACCAGGTGGATTACGGGGGGACACCATATATTTT
CASSPGGLRGDTIYF
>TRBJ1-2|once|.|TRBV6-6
TGTGCCAGCAGTTACTCGGAGGGGGGCTACACCTTC
CASSYSEGGYTF
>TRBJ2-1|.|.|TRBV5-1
TGCGCCAGCAGCTTTGGCCCACATAGCGAGGGGCAGTTCTTC
CASSFGPHSEGQFF
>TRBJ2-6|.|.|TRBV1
TGCACCAGCAGCCACCCCCCGGCGGCCGACTCTGGGGCCAACGTCCTGACTTTC
CTSSHPPAADSGANVLTF
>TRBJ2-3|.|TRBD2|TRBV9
TGTGCCAGCAGCGGCGGGGGAGGGTCGTGGGGCACAGATACGCAGTATTTT
CASSGGGGSWGTDTQYF
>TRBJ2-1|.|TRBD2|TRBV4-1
TGCGCCAGCAGCGGTCTAGCGGGGAGCTTCTACAATGAGCAGTTCTTC
CASSGLAGSFYNEQFF
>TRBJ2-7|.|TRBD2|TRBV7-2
TGTGCCAGCAGGCCCCCGGGACTAGCAACGACCGAGCAGTACTTC
CASRPPGLATTEQYF
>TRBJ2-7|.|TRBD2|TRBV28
TGTGCCAGCAGTTTACCGGCGGTGGTACAGGCGCTTCGGGAGGGCCTCTCCTACGAGCAGTACTTC
CASSLPAVVQALREGLSYEQYF
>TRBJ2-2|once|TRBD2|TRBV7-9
TGTGCCAGCAGTTCAAGCGGGAGCACCGGGGAGCTGTTTTTT
CASSSSGSTGELFF
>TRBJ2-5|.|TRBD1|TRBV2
TGTGCCAGCAGTAGACAATTCGGGACAGCTCAAGAGACCCAGTACTTC
CASSRQFGTAQETQYF
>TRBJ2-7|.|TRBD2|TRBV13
TGTGCCAGTTCCCGACTAGCGGGGGTCTACGAGCAGTACTTC
CASSRLAGVYEQYF
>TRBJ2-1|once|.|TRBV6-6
TGTGCCAGCAGACAACCCAATGAGCAGTTCTTC
CASRQPNEQFF
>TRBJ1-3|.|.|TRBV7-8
TGTGCCAGCAGCCCACAGGGACGCTCTGGAAACACCATATATTTT
CASSPQGRSGNTIYF
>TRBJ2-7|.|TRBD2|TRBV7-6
TGTGCCAGCAGCGGCCTAGCGGGGGGACGTCACTACGAGCAGTACTTC
CASSGLAGGRHYEQYF
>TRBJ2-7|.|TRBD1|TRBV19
TGTGCCAGTAGTGTCCTAGGACAGGGGGGCTACGAGCAGTACTTC
CASSVLGQGGYEQYF
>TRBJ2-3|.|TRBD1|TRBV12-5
TGTGCTAGTGCCGCCGGGACAGGAGGAACAGATACGCAGTATTTT
CASAAGTGGTDTQYF
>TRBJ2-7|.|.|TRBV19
TGTGCCACCGGCGGTCCCTACGAGCAGTACTTC
CATGGPYEQYF
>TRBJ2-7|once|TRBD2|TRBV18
TGTGCCAGCTCACCAATTTGGAGCGGGGGGGTCAGTTCCCACGAGCAGTACTTC
CASSPIWSGGVSSHEQYF
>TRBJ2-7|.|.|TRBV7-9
TGTGCCAGCAGCTCCGGGAACACCTACGAGCAGTACTTC
CASSSGNTYEQYF
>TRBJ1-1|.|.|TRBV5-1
TGCGCCAGCAGCCGGGCAAGGGGCACTGAAGCTTTCTTT
CASSRARGTEAFF
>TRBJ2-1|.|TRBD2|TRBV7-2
TGTGCCAGCAGCTTAAGGCGGGGGAACTATGAGCAGTTCTTC
CASSLRRGNYEQFF
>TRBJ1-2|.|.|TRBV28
TGTGCCAGCAGTTTAGGAGGAAATGGCTACACCTTC
CASSLGGNGYTF
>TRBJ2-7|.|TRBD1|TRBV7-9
TGTTCCAGCAGCTTAGCGCAGGGACAGGTTTTCTTAGAGCAGTACTTC
CSSSLAQGQVFLEQYF
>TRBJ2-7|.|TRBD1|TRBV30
TGTGCCTGGAGGATAGGGACAGCTAGCTCCTACGAGCAGTACTTC
CAWRIGTASSYEQYF
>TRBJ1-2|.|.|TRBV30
TGTGCCTGGAGTCGATCAGGGCTGCGGGGCTACACCTTC
CAWSRSGLRGYTF
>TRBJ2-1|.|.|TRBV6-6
TGTGCCAGCAGTGCCGCCCCGCGGACATCCTACAATGAGCAGTTCTTC
CASSAAPRTSYNEQFF
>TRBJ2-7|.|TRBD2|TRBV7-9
TGTGCCAGCAGCCCTGGGACTAGCGGGAACTTCTACGAGCAGTACTTC
CASSPGTSGNFYEQYF
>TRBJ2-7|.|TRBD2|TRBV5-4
TGTGCCAGCAGCTTGTCCCAAGCGGGGGGCCATCGAGAGCAGTACTTC
CASSLSQAGGHREQYF
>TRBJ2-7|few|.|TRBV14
TGTGCCAGCAGCCATGGGGGCCTTACCTACGAGCAGTACTTC
CASSHGGLTYEQYF
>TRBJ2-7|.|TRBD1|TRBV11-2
TGTGCCAGCAGCCCGCCTGGGACAGGGCTGAACGAGCAGTACTTC
CASSPPGTGLNEQYF
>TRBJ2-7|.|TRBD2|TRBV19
TGTGCCAGTAGAGCATCTAGCGGGGGCCCTTCCTACGAGCAGTACTTC
CASRASSGGPSYEQYF
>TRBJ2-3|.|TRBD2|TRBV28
TGTGCCAGCAATTCAGCGGGAGGGCCGACAGATACGCAGTATTTT
CASNSAGGPTDTQYF
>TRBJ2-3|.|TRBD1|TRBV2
TGTGCCAGCACCCAGGGGGAGCTCCGAGGTACAGATACGCAGTATTTT
CASTQGELRGTDTQYF
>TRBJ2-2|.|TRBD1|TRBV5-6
TGTGCCAGCAGCTTAAACCTGGGACAGGGGGCGCGTCGGGAGCTGTTTTTT
CASSLNLGQGARRELFF
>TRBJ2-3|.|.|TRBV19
TGTGCCAGTAGTATAGATTCTATGGGGGGTAGAGATACGCAGTATTTT
CASSIDSMGGRDTQYF
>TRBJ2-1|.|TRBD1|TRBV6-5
TGTGCCAGCAGTTCCGGGACAGGTTCCTACAATGAGCAGTTCTTC
CASSSGTGSYNEQFF
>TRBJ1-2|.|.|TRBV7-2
TGTGCCAGCAGCTTAGAACCGCGGATAACTAACTATGGCTACACCTTC
CASSLEPRITNYGYTF
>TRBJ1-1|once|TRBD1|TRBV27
TGTGCCAGCAGTTTAGGAGGGGGCGCAGGAAGGTACACTGAAGCTTTCTTT
CASSLGGGAGRYTEAFF
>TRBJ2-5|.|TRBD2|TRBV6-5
TGTGCCAGCAGTTACTTGGGGGGGACAGAGACCCAGTACTTC
CASSYLGGTETQYF
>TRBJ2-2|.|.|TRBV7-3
TGTGCCAGCAGTTCGGGAGGGACAGCCAATGTCCCGGAGCTGTTTTTT
CASSSGGTANVPELFF
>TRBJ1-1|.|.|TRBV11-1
TGTGCCAGCAGCTTAGACAGCCGGATGAACACTGAAGCTTTCTTT
CASSLDSRMNTEAFF
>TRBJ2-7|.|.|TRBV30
TGTGCCTGGAGTCCGGTCGGGAGCCAGATCTACGAGCAGTACTTC
CAWSPVGSQIYEQYF
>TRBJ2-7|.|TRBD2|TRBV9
TGTGCCAGCAGCCCCGCCGGGGAGGGGTACGAGCAGTACTTC
CASSPAGEGYEQYF
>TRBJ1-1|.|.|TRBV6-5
TGTGCCAGCAGCCCAGGGTGGGGAATGAACACTGAAGCTTTCTTT
CASSPGWGMNTEAFF
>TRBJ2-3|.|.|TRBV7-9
TGTGCCAGCAGCTTTCAGGGGGATACGCAGTATTTT
CASSFQGDTQYF
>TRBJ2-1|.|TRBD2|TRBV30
TGTGCCTGGAGGAAGCGGGGACTCTACAATGAGCAGTTCTTC
CAWRKRGLYNEQFF
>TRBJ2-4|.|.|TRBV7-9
TGTGCCAGCAGCTCCCCAGGGTATCGGGCCAAAAACATTCAGTACTTC
CASSSPGYRAKNIQYF
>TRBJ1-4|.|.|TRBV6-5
TGTGCCAGCAGTTACGGTCTCGGTGAAAAACTGTTTTTT
CASSYGLGEKLFF
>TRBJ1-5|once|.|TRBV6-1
TGTGCCAGCAGTGGGTCAGACTCAAACAGCAATCAGCCCCAGCATTTT
CASSGSDSNSNQPQHF
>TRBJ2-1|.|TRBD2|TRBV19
TGTGCCAGTAGACGCAGCGGGGCGTCCTACAATGAGCAGTTCTTC
CASRRSGASYNEQFF
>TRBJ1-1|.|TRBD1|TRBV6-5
TGTGCCAGCAGTTCCCACACCCCAGGGGGCACTGAAGCTTTCTTT
CASSSHTPGGTEAFF
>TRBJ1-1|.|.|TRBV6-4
TGTGCCAGCAGTAGCCAGGGTGGAACTGAAGCTTTCTTT
CASSSQGGTEAFF
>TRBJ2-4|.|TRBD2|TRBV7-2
TGTGCCAGCAGCTTATCTTTAGCGGGAGCCAAAAACATTCAGTACTTC
CASSLSLAGAKNIQYF
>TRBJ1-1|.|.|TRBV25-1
TGTGCCAGCAGTGACTCGACCCTGGGGCACACTGAAGCTTTCTTT
CASSDSTLGHTEAFF
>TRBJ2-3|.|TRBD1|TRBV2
TGTGCCAGCAGTCCTGGTAACAGGGGGCAAACAGATACGCAGTATTTT
CASSPGNRGQTDTQYF
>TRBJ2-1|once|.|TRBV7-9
TGTGCCAGCAGCGACCCTCACCGTGGGCGCAATGAGCAGTTCTTC
CASSDPHRGRNEQFF